Presented here are 21 T cell receptor beta chains from one specimen sequenced in a study of blood T cells in healthy people across ages. With a J-beta primer mix and a sample-barcoded 5' primer, a second PCR ran about 7 to 12 cycles. TCRdb re-called the 5' RACE reads with MiXCR, one entry per CDR3 protein. The sample includes roughly 2 million distinct CDR3 sequences, roughly 50% of them seen just once. Sequencing was done on a sample of blood. Every receptor here comes from a woman aged 40 to 49 in good health.

The J gene is TRBJ2-5, the V gene TRBV28; 8 bases fit TRBD1. The CDR3 consists of 13 residues. Germline assignment: CDR1 MDHEN and CDR2 SYDVKM. Unmatched junction bases numbered 7, after V lost 8 bases and J lost 5 bases. The CDR3, as DNA: TGTGCCAGCCGCAGGGGGCCGGTGGAGACCCAGTACTTC. Protein sequence: CASRRGPVETQYF.

This clonotype has a handful of counts. Because the CDR3's place on the DNA is in doubt, the DNA is left out and the CDR3 is given as listed by TCRdb. V usage is TRBV12-3 or TRBV12-4 and J usage is TRBJ1-1. Including both end residues, the CDR3 is 13 amino acids long. The CDR3 loop reads CASSSSENTEAFF.

This chain joins TRBV20-1 and TRBJ2-2; D gene unclear. The V and J ends lost 1 base and 1 base respectively, with 4 bases between them. The CDR3 is 13 amino acids. Germline loops: CDR1 DFQATT, CDR2 SNEGSKA (reference sequence). CDR3 amino acids: CSARGRNTGELFF. CDR3 coding DNA: TGCAGTGCTAGAGGCAGGAACACCGGGGAGCTGTTTTTT.

The V and J genes are TRBV7-2 and TRBJ2-1; D tentatively fits TRBD1 or TRBD2 (5 bases each). V was cut by 5 bases and J by 2 bases, with 13 bases left in between. Germline V gives CDR1 SGHTA, CDR2 FQGNSA. The CDR3 extends over 15 amino acids. The CDR3 loop is CASSRMGVAYNEQFF. The CDR3 DNA reads TGTGCCAGCAGCCGAATGGGGGTCGCCTACAATGAGCAGTTCTTC. Combining the CDR3 with reference TRBV7-2 and TRBJ2-1 gives the whole variable domain GAGVSQSPSNKVTEKGKDVELRCDPISGHTALYWYRQSLGQGLEFLIYFQGNSAPDKSGLPSDRFSAERTGGSVSTLTIQRTQQEDSAVYLCASSRMGVAYNEQFFGPGTRLTVL.

In this sample, this clonotype turned up a few times. The gene calls are TRBV11-1 and TRBJ2-5; no clear D gene. V shed 6 bases and J shed 4 bases, with 18 bases lying between them. In germline, CDR1 is SGHAT, CDR2 FQDESV (reference sequence). This CDR3 is built from 15 residues. This CDR3 is CASRGSTGWGETQYF. The CDR3, as DNA: TGTGCCAGCAGAGGATCTACCGGTTGGGGAGAGACCCAGTACTTC.

The V call is TRBV6-2 or TRBV6-3, the J call TRBJ2-3, with 8 bases fitting TRBD1. The CDR3 is made up of 14 amino acids. The germline gives CDR1 MNHEY, CDR2 SVGEGT. Losses at the gene ends were 5 bases for V and 3 bases for J; bases not matched to a gene: 4. CDR3 protein: CASSRQGRTDTQYF. The CDR3 nucleotides are TGTGCCAGCAGTAGACAGGGGAGGACAGATACGCAGTATTTT.

This clonotype was seen ten or more times. The chain joins TRBV15 to TRBJ1-2; D not resolved. Per germline, CDR1 LNHNV and CDR2 YYDKDF (reference sequence). V lost 4 bases and J lost 4, with 7 bases in between. CDR3 length: 12 amino acids. For the CDR3, the DNA is TGTGCCACCAGCACAAACAGCTATGGCTACACCTTC. Its translation: CATSTNSYGYTF.

This CDR3 is CASSLSGQGGTDTQYF. In DNA, the CDR3 is TGTGCCAGCAGTTTATCTGGACAGGGGGGCACAGATACGCAGTATTTT. This chain links TRBV27 with TRBJ2-3; 10 bases agree with TRBD1. CDR3 length: 16 amino acids. V gave up 0 bases and J gave up 1 base; unmatched junction bases: 1. CDR1 and CDR2 from the germline V gene are MNHEY and SMNVEV (reference sequence).

This clonotype has a handful of counts. The chain employs TRBV6-2 or TRBV6-3 and TRBJ2-1; 9 nucleotides match TRBD1. The CDR3 loop spans 13 amino acids. The junction had 3 bases not matched to a gene; V was cut back by 6 bases and J by 6 bases. Germline CDR1 MNHEY, CDR2 SVGEGT. Here the CDR3 reads CASRQDRGNEQFF. CDR3 coding DNA: TGTGCCAGCAGACAGGACAGGGGCAATGAGCAGTTCTTC.

The chain joins TRBV4-3 to TRBJ1-1; D unclear. Germline lookup yields CDR1 LGHNA and CDR2 YSLEER. The length of the CDR3 is 15 residues. The V and J ends lost 0 bases and 1 base respectively, with 9 bases between them. Written as DNA, the CDR3 is TGCGCCAGCAGCCAAGATTTGGGTAGGAACACTGAAGCTTTCTTT. This sequence encodes CASSQDLGRNTEAFF.

V and J are TRBV7-2 and TRBJ1-2; D might be TRBD1 (5 bases). Trimming cost V 2 bases and J 2 bases, with 15 bases left between them. This CDR3 is built from 16 residues. Germline CDR1 is SGHTA and CDR2 is FQGNSA. The CDR3 here is CASSLRLQGRNYGYTF. CDR3 DNA: TGTGCCAGCAGCTTAAGGTTGCAGGGCAGAAACTATGGCTACACCTTC.

This chain joins TRBV20-1 and TRBJ2-1, with D perhaps TRBD1 (5 bases). V lost 5 bases and J lost 1, with 12 bases in between. Germline V gene sequence: CDR1 DFQATT, CDR2 SNEGSKA (reference sequence). This CDR3 has 14 residues. Written as DNA, the CDR3 is TGCAGTGCTCTGCACGACAGTTCCTACAATGAGCAGTTCTTC. It translates to CSALHDSSYNEQFF.

The chain joins TRBV28 to TRBJ1-1; D is unresolved. Germline CDR1 MDHEN, CDR2 SYDVKM. The V end was cut by 5 bases, the J end by 4 bases, with 14 bases between. The CDR3 is made up of 14 amino acids. The CDR3 region is CASSIPGSLTEAFF. The DNA of the CDR3 is TGTGCCAGCAGTATCCCGGGTTCTCTCACTGAAGCTTTCTTT.

The chain employs TRBV10-3 and TRBJ2-1; 8 positions match TRBD2. J was trimmed by 4 bases and V by 10 bases; bases with no gene match: 9. Germline V gives CDR1 ENHRY, CDR2 SYGVKD. The CDR3 covers 14 residues. The CDR3 DNA follows: TGTGCCACGACCTCGGGAGGGGCGTACAATGAGCAGTTCTTC. It encodes CATTSGGAYNEQFF.

The V call is TRBV28, the J call TRBJ2-3; D gene ambiguous. The CDR3 is 15 amino acids. The germline V and J ends were trimmed by 5 bases and 0 bases, with 12 bases remaining between them. Germline values: CDR1 MDHEN, CDR2 SYDVKM. The chain's CDR3 is CASSRDAASTDTQYF. The CDR3 coding sequence is TGTGCCAGCAGTCGTGACGCAGCTAGCACAGATACGCAGTATTTT.

This sequence joins TRBV23-1 and TRBJ2-5; TRBD1 is a possible D gene (6 bases). TRBV23-1 is filed as an ORF, its function uncertain. The CDR3 loop spans 13 amino acids. CDR3 in DNA: TGCGCTCACGGAAGGGACATCCAAGAGACCCAGTACTTC. Protein: CAHGRDIQETQYF.

The chain is built from TRBV4-3 and TRBJ2-5; 10 nucleotides match TRBD2. The germline V gene has CDR1 LGHNA and CDR2 YSLEER. There are 14 residues in the CDR3. V was pared by 4 bases and J by 11 bases, with 10 bases of the junction left unmatched. For the CDR3, the DNA is TGCGCCAGCAGCCCATCAAGACTAGCGGGTGAGCAGTACTTC. Protein sequence: CASSPSRLAGEQYF.

The sample holds a few counts of this clonotype. The genes are TRBV14 and TRBJ2-1; tentatively, D is TRBD1 (7 bases). The CDR3 totals 17 residues. From germline, CDR1 is SGHDN and CDR2 FVKESK. Trimming pared 0 bases from V and 5 bases from J, leaving 17 bases between. CDR3 sequence (DNA): TGTGCCAGCAGCCAAGATAAGGAGGGGGCGCTCGACAATGAGCAGTTCTTC. Its translation: CASSQDKEGALDNEQFF.

V and J are TRBV2 and TRBJ2-3; maybe TRBD1 (6 bases). Germline V gives CDR1 SNHLY, CDR2 FYNNEI. Trimming cost V 5 bases and J 4 bases, with 19 bases left between them. The CDR3 runs to 16 residues. DNA of the CDR3: TGTGCCAGCAGTCGATATTTAGGACAGTTTCCAGATACGCAGTATTTT. This gives the protein CASSRYLGQFPDTQYF.

This rearrangement joins TRBV28 to TRBJ2-6, with a weak D call TRBD2 (7 bases). There are 17 residues in the CDR3. Between the trimmed V and J ends, which lost 2 bases and 2 bases, there was a span of 13 bases. Germline loops: CDR1 MDHEN, CDR2 SYDVKM. CDR3 in amino acids: CASSLSWGGTGANVLTF. The CDR3 DNA is TGTGCCAGCAGTTTAAGCTGGGGGGGCACTGGGGCCAACGTCCTGACTTTC.

This clonotype has a handful of counts. The chain uses TRBV7-9 and TRBJ2-7, with TRBD1 matching 9 bases. V lost 6 bases and J lost 5; bases outside the gene matches: 11. The CDR3 extends over 15 amino acids. Germline V gives CDR1 SEHNR, CDR2 FQNEAQ (reference sequence). In DNA form, the CDR3 reads TGTGCCAGCAGTTTTCCCGGGACAGGGACCGACGAGCAGTACTTC. Its translation is CASSFPGTGTDEQYF.